These T cell receptor beta chains were read from a single sample in a study of regulatory T cells in long-lasting Graves disease. MiXCR, run by TCRdb on the multiplex PCR reads, gives a single entry per CDR3 protein. In the table there are some 500,000 distinct CDR3 sequences, approximately 16% of which are singletons. The same sample was also studied in work on T cells in Graves' hyperthyroidism and ophthalmopathy.

The sequenced sample was peripheral blood mononuclear cells (PBMCs), obtained at new diagnosis, from a patient treated with antithyroid drugs. These receptors all stem from a woman aged 35-60 years with Graves disease. CDR3s include the opening cysteine and the closing phenylalanine or tryptophan. The order of the fields is J gene, V gene, CDR3 protein.

TRBJ1-3	TRBV4-1	CASSQVRSGNTIYF
TRBJ2-7	TRBV12-3/TRBV12-4	CASSFDIPYEQYF
TRBJ2-7	TRBV20-1	CSARSGTGLAYEQYF
TRBJ2-3	TRBV10-3	CAISGSASGGHPDTQYF
TRBJ2-3	TRBV10-3	CAISWEGDRDTQYF
TRBJ1-5	TRBV10-2	CASSDINGQPQHF
TRBJ2-3	TRBV25-1	CASSRWDTDAQYF
TRBJ2-1	TRBV11-3	CASSQHPGQGGDEQFF
TRBJ2-4	TRBV5-1	CASRDLGGAFDIQYF
TRBJ2-2	TRBV4-1	CASSQLGLAGGTNTGELFF
TRBJ1-6	TRBV2	CASRDREDSPLHF
NA	TRBV19	CASSIVEGETQYF
TRBJ1-4	TRBV27	CASSLSSGLANEKLFF
TRBJ2-1	TRBV3-1	CASSLVGLGNEQFF
TRBJ2-2	TRBV27	CASTSVSWEGWSTGELFF
TRBJ2-5	TRBV2	CASKGETQYF
TRBJ2-7	TRBV6-1	CASSLPGQGSYEQYF
TRBJ1-5	TRBV6-2/TRBV6-3	CASSYGGENQPQHF
TRBJ2-2	TRBV6-1	CASARDTGELFF
TRBJ1-2	TRBV24-1	CATRDRDGYTF
TRBJ2-7	TRBV30	CAWSVGAGNIGEQYF
TRBJ1-6	TRBV6-2/TRBV6-3	CASSLNIPGENNSPLHF
TRBJ2-7	TRBV5-1	CASSLAPGGDVYEQYF
TRBJ2-7	TRBV20-1	CSASPSRDFYEQYF
TRBJ1-2	TRBV4-1	CASSQGGRGGNYGYTF
TRBJ2-7	TRBV20-1	CSARAGGGGTYEQYF
TRBJ1-5	TRBV6-2/TRBV6-3	CASSPTGALQPQHF
TRBJ2-2	TRBV19	CASSMARVGTGELFF
TRBJ2-1	TRBV18	CASSPGTPRDEQFF
TRBJ1-1	TRBV11-2	CASSFGEGDEAFF
TRBJ2-3	TRBV14	CASSQEKNTQYF
TRBJ2-1	TRBV20-1	CSARVRGTGGGNEQFF
TRBJ1-1	TRBV6-1	CASGTGWMRTEAFF
TRBJ1-6	TRBV2	CASTRISPRSGSPLHF
TRBJ2-7	TRBV29-1	CSVVWGAPYEQYF
TRBJ1-2	TRBV6-1	CASSASGHDYGYTF
TRBJ2-3	TRBV5-1	CASSFSGTGTDTQYF
TRBJ1-2	TRBV2	CASKDRELGYGYTF
TRBJ1-1	TRBV24-1	CATSEAQGAEAFF
TRBJ1-6	TRBV6-1	CASSEGFSYNSPLHF
TRBJ1-1	TRBV6-5	CASSYSDRTEAFF
TRBJ2-7	TRBV11-2	CASSLSSQGAGEQYF
TRBJ2-7	TRBV28	CASSLSQGDEQYF
TRBJ2-5	TRBV12-5	CASGGTGTGQETQYF
TRBJ2-2	TRBV12-3/TRBV12-4	CASRFSGGNTGELFF